The clone carrying this TCR beta chain was counted only a few times. The antigen is not known. This sample stems from a study of T cell repertoires in cytomegalovirus infection. For the study at large: Matching HLA type, along with CMV infection, was indicated by public TCR beta signatures.

Whole-study results and caveats: Adding up the frequency of public TCR beta families identified people who carried CMV plus the relevant HLA. The ex vivo response was dominated by HLA-C-restricted CMV-specific TCR beta clonotypes.

A single record per CDR3 protein comes from TCRdb applying MiXCR to the reads. Of 510,000 or so distinct CDR3 sequences in the sample, approximately 25% were seen once. This sequence was found in a human donor in good health (CMV status not recorded). Some clones in this sample may be carry-over from other donors' samples. Sequencing used PBMCs.

The CDR3, as DNA: TGTGCCAGCAGTTTCGGAGGGGCCGGCTACGAGCAGTACTTC. The encoded protein is CASSFGGAGYEQYF. The rearrangement uses TRBV6-2 or TRBV6-3 and TRBJ2-7, with D maybe TRBD2 (6 bases). CDR1 is MNHEY and CDR2 is SVGEGT in the germline V gene. Trimming removed 4 bases from V and 3 bases from J, with 13 bases in between. CDR3 length: 14 residues.